These T cell receptor beta chains were read from a single sample in a study of blood T cells in healthy people across ages. One entry per CDR3 protein results from TCRdb running MiXCR on the 5' RACE reads. The sample includes some 560,000 distinct CDR3 sequences, about 28% seen only once; the top ten take roughly 3.5%. Separately, the same data were catalogued under a study of T cells of mothers and their children.

Specimen: blood. These receptors all stem from a boy younger than 10 in good health. CDR3s leave out the opening cysteine and the closing phenylalanine or tryptophan. Each record gives: CDR3 protein, J gene, V gene.

CDR3: AGRTDSYEQY
J: TRBJ2-7
V: TRBV2

CDR3: AISEGQADEQY
J: TRBJ2-7
V: TRBV10-3

CDR3: ASSIISGQGFGNEQF
J: .
V: TRBV19

CDR3: ASSVRGGRQETQY
J: TRBJ2-5
V: TRBV9

CDR3: ASSQGPGTGGLISGNTIY
J: TRBJ1-3
V: TRBV4-2

CDR3: ASSSRDSQETQY
J: TRBJ2-5
V: TRBV6-5

CDR3: AISEGWADGYT
J: TRBJ1-2
V: TRBV10-3

CDR3: ASSPQAGGAETQY
J: TRBJ2-5
V: TRBV7-8

CDR3: ASRDRGGDEQY
J: TRBJ2-7
V: TRBV6-1

CDR3: SASGRGPLYGYT
J: TRBJ1-2
V: TRBV20-1

CDR3: SARVKQQSYGYT
J: TRBJ1-2
V: TRBV20-1

CDR3: ASSLALGGNTEAF
J: TRBJ1-1
V: TRBV7-9

CDR3: AIKDSANTEAF
J: TRBJ1-1
V: TRBV10-3

CDR3: ASSLAGGFSIASSQETQY
J: TRBJ2-5
V: TRBV5-1

CDR3: ASSYGVDSPEQY
J: TRBJ2-7
V: TRBV6-5

CDR3: ASSLGRGIQETQY
J: TRBJ2-5
V: TRBV7-2

CDR3: ASSLVSGITGEQY
J: TRBJ2-7
V: TRBV5-1

CDR3: ASSLFRDRGDEQF
J: TRBJ2-1
V: TRBV12-3/TRBV12-4

CDR3: ATSAPTSQY
J: TRBJ2-5
V: TRBV24-1